A selection of T cell receptor beta chains follows, all from one sample in a study of cytomegalovirus exposure and HLA in healthy donors. Clones were sequenced by immunoSEQ multiplex PCR, and TCRdb holds only the in-frame ones, with some missing. The top ten clones hold under 3.5% of a sample with about 110,000 clones, 82% of them seen once. Sample: PBMCs. Receptors were obtained from a man aged 30 to 45 in good health and CMV-seropositive. Each CDR3 is given with its conserved first and last residue. D genes are given only for firm matches. The size of a clone is reported for some rows only, either as once, few or many, or as a class for expanded clones.

j_call v_call d_call clone_size cdr3_nt cdr3_aa
TRBJ1-1 TRBV4-1 . . TGCGCCAGCAGCCAAGTTCTTTTGGGGAGTGCAAACACTGAAGCTTTCTTT CASSQVLLGSANTEAFF
TRBJ2-7 TRBV4-1 TRBD1 . TGCGCCAGCAGCCCCGGGACAGGGACCTACGAGCAGTACTTC CASSPGTGTYEQYF
TRBJ1-2 TRBV7-9 . . TGTGCCAGCAGCCCTACGAGGGGGATTCTTACCGGCTATGGCTACACCTTC CASSPTRGILTGYGYTF
TRBJ1-2 TRBV30 . few TGTGCCGGCAGCCAGGGGACACTAGGCTATGGCTACACCTTC CAGSQGTLGYGYTF
TRBJ1-2 TRBV6-1 . . TGTGCCAGCACAGTGAACCGCTATGGCTACACCTTC CASTVNRYGYTF
TRBJ1-5 TRBV6-6 . . TGTGCCAGTAAAAATAGCAATCAGCCCCAGCATTTT CASKNSNQPQHF
TRBJ1-1 TRBV30 TRBD1 . TGTGCCTGGGACAGGGTAGGTACTGAAGCTTTCTTT CAWDRVGTEAFF
TRBJ1-2 TRBV30 . . TGTGCCTGGAGTGAGGTGTTTAGCAACACCTTC CAWSEVFSNTF
TRBJ2-5 TRBV11-3 . . TGTGCCGACCGAACGGGGTGGCTTGAGACCCAGTACTTC CADRTGWLETQYF
TRBJ1-1 TRBV5-4 . few TGTGCCAGCAGCTTGGGACACTTGAACACTGAAGCTTTCTTT CASSLGHLNTEAFF
TRBJ2-1 TRBV5-6 . few TGTGCCAGCAGCTTGGGGCAGGGCCTCTACAATGAGCAGTTCTTC CASSLGQGLYNEQFF
TRBJ1-5 TRBV7-9 . few TGTTCCAGCAGCTCTAGCGCATATTCTACAGATACAAGCAATCAGCCCCAGCATTTT CSSSSSAYSTDTSNQPQHF
TRBJ2-5 TRBV14 . . TGTGCCAGCAGCCAAGCTGGCGGAGCGTCGTTTCGTGTTTTATCAGCGGAGACCCAGTACTTC CASSQAGGASFRVLSAETQYF
TRBJ1-3 TRBV6-5 . once TGTGCCAGCAGACCGCCAGGGGCGCGAGGAAACACCATATATTTT CASRPPGARGNTIYF
TRBJ1-2 TRBV5-6 . once TGTGCCAGCAGCTTGGGGTTAAGAGGTAACGACTATGGCTACACCTTC CASSLGLRGNDYGYTF
TRBJ1-1 TRBV19 . . TGTGCCAGTAAAGGGGGTCGGGCGAACACTGAAGCTTTCTTT CASKGGRANTEAFF
TRBJ1-2 TRBV19 . . TGTGCCAGTAGTCCCGACAGGACCTATGGCTACACCTTC CASSPDRTYGYTF
TRBJ2-7 TRBV2 . few TGTGCCAGCAGTGCTGCGGAGCAGTACTTC CASSAAEQYF
TRBJ1-6 TRBV6-5 . . TGTGCCTCCCAGTCGCAGGGGTCTTTTTCACCCCTCCACTTT CASQSQGSFSPLHF
TRBJ1-2 TRBV5-1 . . TGCGCCAGCAGCCTCGGTCCGACAGGCGATGGCTACACCTTC CASSLGPTGDGYTF
TRBJ2-3 TRBV2 . . TGTGCCAGCGCGAACCCCGACTTCAGCTCTAGCACAGATACGCAGTATTTT CASANPDFSSSTDTQYF
TRBJ2-1 TRBV5-1 . . TGCGCCAGCAGCTTGGCGGGGTGGGGCTCCTACAATGAGCAGTTCTTC CASSLAGWGSYNEQFF
TRBJ1-3 TRBV6-5 . . TGTGCCAGCATGGGGGGGGCGGCTGGAAACACCATATATTTT CASMGGAAGNTIYF
TRBJ1-2 TRBV6-1 . . TGTGCCAGCAGTGAAGGGGCCAACCTAAACTATGGCTACACCTTC CASSEGANLNYGYTF
TRBJ2-7 TRBV10-3 . . TGTGCCATCAGCCAGGACTACGAGCAGTACTTC CAISQDYEQYF
TRBJ1-3 TRBV7-9 TRBD1 . TGTTCCAGCAGCCCCACTACAGGGGGCCAGGGAAACACCATATATTTT CSSSPTTGGQGNTIYF
TRBJ1-2 TRBV7-2 TRBD1 . TGTGCCAGCAGCTCCCGACAGGGATCAAGCTATGGCTACACCTTC CASSSRQGSSYGYTF
TRBJ2-5 TRBV5-1 . . TGCGCCAGCAGCTTGGGCAGCGGACAAGAGACCCAGTACTTC CASSLGSGQETQYF
TRBJ1-1 TRBV5-1 . . TGCGCCAGCAGCTTCGGGGAAATCGGGTCTGAAGCTTTCTTT CASSFGEIGSEAFF
TRBJ1-1 TRBV10-3 TRBD1 . TGTGCCATCAGCCCCGGGACAGCCGGCGGGGACACTGAAGCTTTCTTT CAISPGTAGGDTEAFF
TRBJ2-5 TRBV7-9 TRBD2 once TGTGCCAGCAGCTCGGTTAGCGGGCTAGCGGGGTCGGAGACCCAGTACTTC CASSSVSGLAGSETQYF
TRBJ2-2 TRBV27 TRBD2 . TGTGCCAGCAGTCCCCGGGGGGGGACCTACACCGGGGAGCTGTTTTTT CASSPRGGTYTGELFF